This T cell receptor beta chain is from a study of blood T cell repertoires in COVID-19. Study-level background: COVID-19 samples, acute and convalescent, were from the United States, Italy and Spain. Sources were T cells, B-cell-depleted T cells, or PBMCs; the material itself was cDNA or gDNA.

The germline gives CDR1 MNHEY, CDR2 SVGAGI. The length of the CDR3 is 13 residues. Trimming stripped 11 bases from V and 5 bases from J, with 18 bases between. Original data processing: By means of reference gene primer amplification, nucleated cell counts were estimated. Sequencing used immunoSEQ multiplex PCR; TCRdb keeps in-frame clones, though not all of them. V and J calls and clone size are copied from that table; D and trimming were computed from the DNA. The sample holds 200,000 to 250,000 clones; about 90% are singletons and the top ten take approximately 3%. Sequencing input: peripheral blood. This chain joins TRBV6-5 and TRBJ1-1, with a weak D call TRBD1 (6 bases). The clonotype was recovered from a woman aged 30 to 39 who had recovered from COVID-19. CDR3 DNA sequence: TGTGCCGTCCTGCAGGGGTGGGGGACTGAAGCTTTCTTT. Amino acid sequence: CAVLQGWGTEAFF.